A selection of T cell receptor beta chains follows, all from one sample in a study of cytomegalovirus exposure and HLA in healthy donors. Libraries were prepared by immunoSEQ multiplex PCR; TCRdb keeps only in-frame clonotypes and omits some of them. The table includes some 76,000 clones, roughly 93% detected once. The sample taken for sequencing was PBMCs. Receptors were obtained from a young woman in good health and CMV-seronegative. Each CDR3 is given without its conserved first and last residue. The order of the fields is clone size, V gene, J gene, CDR3 protein. Some rows mark clone size as missing; the rest say once, few, many or name a class of expanded clone.

.,TRBV5-4,TRBJ2-1,ASSLDRTSGYNEQF
.,TRBV27,TRBJ2-3,ASTSVASGSPDTQY
.,TRBV13,TRBJ2-1,ASSSGLAGNHEQF
.,TRBV6-6,TRBJ2-5,ASSYPLAGVEETQY
.,TRBV6-1,TRBJ1-4,ASSPGQLSEKLF
.,TRBV7-2,TRBJ1-1,ASSLVQANTEAF
.,TRBV5-6,TRBJ2-1,ASSPRGAYNEQF
.,TRBV28,TRBJ2-7,ASRGETYEQY
.,TRBV9,TRBJ2-3,ASSVDGEVRDTQY
.,TRBV2,TRBJ2-3,ASRLAGTDTQY
.,TRBV27,TRBJ2-1,ASRREGSYNEQF
.,TRBV9,TRBJ2-5,ASSVAPGMREETQY
.,TRBV27,TRBJ2-1,ASSRSSYNEQF
.,TRBV7-8,TRBJ1-2,ASSFPAYRQEGYT
.,TRBV28,TRBJ2-2,ASSRSSATGELF
.,TRBV25-1,TRBJ2-2,ASSDDRTGHTGELF
.,TRBV2,TRBJ2-1,ASSEGLGGDPYNEQF
.,TRBV9,TRBJ1-4,ASSPGSKVNEKLF
.,TRBV6-6,TRBJ1-1,ASSYSRQGVTEAF
.,TRBV6-1,TRBJ1-1,ASSERGLAYTEAF
.,TRBV29-1,TRBJ1-2,SVAVPAGGNYGYT
.,TRBV5-1,TRBJ2-7,ASSLFTGYEQY
.,TRBV21-1,TRBJ2-1,ASSKGDRGHSTYNEQF
.,TRBV7-8,TRBJ2-7,ASSYRTGNPYEQY
.,TRBV7-3,TRBJ1-1,ASSPTGATEAF
.,TRBV9,TRBJ2-5,ASSVGGAGETQY
.,TRBV10-2,TRBJ1-5,ASSMDWNQPQH
.,TRBV10-3,TRBJ2-2,AISEGDRGLTGELF
.,TRBV12-5,TRBJ2-2,ASGFQGAGFGGELF
.,TRBV5-6,TRBJ1-1,ASSFAGGAMNTEAF
.,TRBV7-6,TRBJ2-5,ASSPRGETQY
.,TRBV19,TRBJ1-5,ASSIDRVRGDSNQPQH
.,TRBV5-1,TRBJ2-5,ASTNRAFGETQY
.,TRBV2,TRBJ1-3,ASSEALADSGNTIY
once,TRBV10-3,TRBJ1-4,AISASTNEKLF
.,TRBV27,TRBJ2-7,ASGLASYEQY
.,TRBV7-2,TRBJ2-3,ASSLGLAGADTQY
.,TRBV28,TRBJ2-1,ASSLWREGPYNEQF
.,TRBV2,TRBJ1-2,ASRRPGQGNYGYT
.,TRBV13,TRBJ2-3,ASSLGDSSDTQY
once,TRBV27,TRBJ2-1,ASSFTSGGYNEQF
.,TRBV27,TRBJ2-2,ASSLGADTGELF